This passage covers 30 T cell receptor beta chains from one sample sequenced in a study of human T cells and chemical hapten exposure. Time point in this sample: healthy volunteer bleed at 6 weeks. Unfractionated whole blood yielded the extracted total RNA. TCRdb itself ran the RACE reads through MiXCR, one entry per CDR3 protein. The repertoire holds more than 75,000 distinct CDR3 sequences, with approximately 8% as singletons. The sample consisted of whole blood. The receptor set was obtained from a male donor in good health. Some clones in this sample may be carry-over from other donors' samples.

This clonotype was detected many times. The chain's CDR3 is CSVASGGNYEQYF. Here the CDR3 DNA reads TGCAGCGTTGCTAGCGGGGGAAACTACGAGCAGTACTTC. The chain recombines TRBV29-1 with TRBJ2-7; 10 nucleotides align to TRBD2. The trim removed 4 bases at V and 3 bases at J, leaving 3 bases unmatched. CDR3 length equals 13 residues. The germline V gene encodes CDR1 SQVTM and CDR2 ANQGSEA.

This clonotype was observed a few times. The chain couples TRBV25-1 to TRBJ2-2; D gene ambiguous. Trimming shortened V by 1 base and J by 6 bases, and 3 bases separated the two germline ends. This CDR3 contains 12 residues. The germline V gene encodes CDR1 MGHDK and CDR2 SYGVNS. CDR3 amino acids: CASSESPGELFF. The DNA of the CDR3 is TGTGCCAGCAGTGAATCCCCCGGGGAGCTGTTTTTT.

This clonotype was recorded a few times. The CDR3, as DNA: TGTGCCAGCAGTCTCCATCCGGGCACTGAAGCTTTCTTT. It is translated as CASSLHPGTEAFF. This chain joins TRBV27 and TRBJ1-1; no clear D. The germline gives CDR1 MNHEY, CDR2 SMNVEV (reference sequence). Between the trimmed V and J ends, which lost 5 bases and 4 bases, there was a span of 11 bases. The CDR3 runs 13 residues.

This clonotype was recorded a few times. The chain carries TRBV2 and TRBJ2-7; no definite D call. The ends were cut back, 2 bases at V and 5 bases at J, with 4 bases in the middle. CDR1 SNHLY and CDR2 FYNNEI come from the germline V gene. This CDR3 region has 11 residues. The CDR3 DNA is TGTGCCAGCAGTGAAATAAACGAGCAGTACTTC. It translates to CASSEINEQYF.

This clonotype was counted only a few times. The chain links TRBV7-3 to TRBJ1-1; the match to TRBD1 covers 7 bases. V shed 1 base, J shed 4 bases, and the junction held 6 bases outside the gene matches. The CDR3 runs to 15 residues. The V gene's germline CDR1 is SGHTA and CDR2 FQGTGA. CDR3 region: CASSLSGQGGTEAFF. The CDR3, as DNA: TGTGCCAGCAGCTTAAGCGGCCAGGGGGGCACTGAAGCTTTCTTT. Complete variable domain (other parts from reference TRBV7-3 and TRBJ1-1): GAGVSQTPSNKVTEKGKYVELRCDPISGHTALYWYRQSLGQGPEFLIYFQGTGAADDSGLPNDRFFAVRPEGSVSTLKIQRTERGDSAVYLCASSLSGQGGTEAFFGQGTRLTVV.

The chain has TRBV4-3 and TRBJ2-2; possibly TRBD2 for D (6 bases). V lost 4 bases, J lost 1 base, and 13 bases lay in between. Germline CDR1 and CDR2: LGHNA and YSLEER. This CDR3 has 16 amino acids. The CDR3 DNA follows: TGCGCCAGCAGCCCCTGGGTAGCGGTGAACACCGGGGAGCTGTTTTTT. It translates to CASSPWVAVNTGELFF.

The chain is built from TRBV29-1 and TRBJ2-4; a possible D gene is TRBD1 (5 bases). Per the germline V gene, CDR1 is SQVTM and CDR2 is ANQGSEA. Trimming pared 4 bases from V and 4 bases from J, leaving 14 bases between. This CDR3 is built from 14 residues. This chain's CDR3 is CSVVVLGEKNIQYF. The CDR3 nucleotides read TGCAGCGTTGTGGTCTTAGGGGAAAAAAACATTCAGTACTTC.

The CDR3: CSARKNTEAFF. The CDR3 DNA is TGCAGTGCTAGAAAGAACACTGAAGCTTTCTTT. The chain couples TRBV20-1 to TRBJ1-1; D gene uncertain. V was pared by 2 bases and J by 1 base, with 2 bases between. Looked up from germline, CDR1 is DFQATT and CDR2 is SNEGSKA (reference sequence). This CDR3 is built from 11 residues.

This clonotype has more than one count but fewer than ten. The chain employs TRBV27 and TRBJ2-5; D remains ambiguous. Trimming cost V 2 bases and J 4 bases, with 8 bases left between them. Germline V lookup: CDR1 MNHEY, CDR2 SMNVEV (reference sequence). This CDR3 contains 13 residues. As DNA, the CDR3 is TGTGCCAGCAGTTTACTAGAGCGAGAGACCCAGTACTTC. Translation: CASSLLERETQYF.

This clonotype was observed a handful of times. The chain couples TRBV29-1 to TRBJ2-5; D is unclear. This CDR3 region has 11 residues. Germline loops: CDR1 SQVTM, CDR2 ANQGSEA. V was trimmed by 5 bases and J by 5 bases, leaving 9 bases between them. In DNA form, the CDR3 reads TGCAGCGTTCAAGCGCGGGAGACCCAGTACTTC. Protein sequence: CSVQARETQYF.

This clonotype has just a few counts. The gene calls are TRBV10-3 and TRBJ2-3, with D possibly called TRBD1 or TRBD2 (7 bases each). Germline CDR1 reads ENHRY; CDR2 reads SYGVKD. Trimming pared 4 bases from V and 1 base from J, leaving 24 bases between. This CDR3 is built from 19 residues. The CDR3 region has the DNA TGTGCCATCAGTGGATCGACAGGGCCGGGGGGTTACCGCACAGATACGCAGTATTTT. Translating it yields CAISGSTGPGGYRTDTQYF.

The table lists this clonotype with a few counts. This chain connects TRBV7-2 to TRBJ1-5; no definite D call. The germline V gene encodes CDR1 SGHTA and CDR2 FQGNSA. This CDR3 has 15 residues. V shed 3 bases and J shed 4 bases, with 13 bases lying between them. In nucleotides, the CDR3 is TGTGCCAGCAGCTTGTCCCCGGTCAGAAATCAGCCCCAGCATTTT. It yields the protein CASSLSPVRNQPQHF. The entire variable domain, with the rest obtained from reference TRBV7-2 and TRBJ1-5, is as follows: GAGVSQSPSNKVTEKGKDVELRCDPISGHTALYWYRQSLGQGLEFLIYFQGNSAPDKSGLPSDRFSAERTGGSVSTLTIQRTQQEDSAVYLCASSLSPVRNQPQHFGDGTRLSIL.

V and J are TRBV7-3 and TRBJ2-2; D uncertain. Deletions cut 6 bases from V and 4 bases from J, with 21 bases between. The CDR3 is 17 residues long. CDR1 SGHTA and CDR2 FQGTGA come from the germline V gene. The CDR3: CASSQNLHALATGELFF. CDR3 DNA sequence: TGTGCCAGCAGTCAAAATCTCCACGCACTGGCCACCGGGGAGCTGTTTTTT.

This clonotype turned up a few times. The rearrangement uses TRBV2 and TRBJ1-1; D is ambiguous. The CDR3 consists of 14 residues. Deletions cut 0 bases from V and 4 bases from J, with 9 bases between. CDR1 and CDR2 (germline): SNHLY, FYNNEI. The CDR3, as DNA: TGTGCCAGCAGTGAAGCTCGTCAAACCACTGAAGCTTTCTTT. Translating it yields CASSEARQTTEAFF.

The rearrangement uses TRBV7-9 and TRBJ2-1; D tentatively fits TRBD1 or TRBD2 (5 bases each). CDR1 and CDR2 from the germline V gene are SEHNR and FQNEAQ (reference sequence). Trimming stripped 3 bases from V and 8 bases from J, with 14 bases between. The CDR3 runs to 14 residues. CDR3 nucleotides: TGTGCCAGCAGCTTTGGGACCGGCCCGCATGAGCAGTTCTTC. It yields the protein CASSFGTGPHEQFF.

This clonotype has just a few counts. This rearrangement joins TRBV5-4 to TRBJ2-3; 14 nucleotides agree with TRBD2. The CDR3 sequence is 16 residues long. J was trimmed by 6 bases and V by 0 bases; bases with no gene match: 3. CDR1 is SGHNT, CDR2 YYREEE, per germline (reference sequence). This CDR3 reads CASSLGGLAGVDTQYF. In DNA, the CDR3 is TGTGCCAGCAGCTTGGGGGGACTAGCGGGAGTCGATACGCAGTATTTT.

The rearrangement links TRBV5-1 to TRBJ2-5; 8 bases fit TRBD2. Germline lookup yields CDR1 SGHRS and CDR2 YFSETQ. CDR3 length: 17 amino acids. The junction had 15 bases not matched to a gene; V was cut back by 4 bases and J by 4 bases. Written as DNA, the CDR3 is TGCGCCAGCAGCCTGATGGGTAGCGGGAAAGGAGGAGAGACCCAGTACTTC. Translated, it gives CASSLMGSGKGGETQYF.

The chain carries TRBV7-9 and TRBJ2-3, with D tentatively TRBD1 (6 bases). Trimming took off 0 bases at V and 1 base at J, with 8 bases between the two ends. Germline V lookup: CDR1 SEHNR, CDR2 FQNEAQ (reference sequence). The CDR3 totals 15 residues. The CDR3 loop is CASSLATGGTDTQYF. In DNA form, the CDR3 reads TGTGCCAGCAGCTTAGCGACAGGCGGCACAGATACGCAGTATTTT.

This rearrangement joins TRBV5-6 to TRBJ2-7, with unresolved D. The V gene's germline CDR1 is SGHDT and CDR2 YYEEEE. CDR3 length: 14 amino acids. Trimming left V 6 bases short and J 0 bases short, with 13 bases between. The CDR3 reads CASTPDGASYEQYF. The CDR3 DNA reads TGTGCCAGCACCCCGGACGGAGCCTCCTACGAGCAGTACTTC.

The CDR3 loop reads CASSQDAPGSYEQYF. The CDR3 DNA is TGCGCCAGCAGCCAAGATGCCCCCGGGTCCTACGAGCAGTACTTC. The V gene is TRBV4-3, the J gene TRBJ2-7, with D hard to call. The CDR3 contains 15 residues. The germline gives CDR1 LGHNA, CDR2 YSLEER. V dropped 0 bases and J dropped 1 base, with 10 bases sitting between them.

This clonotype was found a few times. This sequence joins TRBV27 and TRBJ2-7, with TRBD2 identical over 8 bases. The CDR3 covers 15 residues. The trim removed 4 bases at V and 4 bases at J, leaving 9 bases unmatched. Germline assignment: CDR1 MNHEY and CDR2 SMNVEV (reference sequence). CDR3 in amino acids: CASSSLGGRTYEQYF. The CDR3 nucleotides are TGTGCCAGCAGTTCCCTTGGCGGGAGGACTTACGAGCAGTACTTC.

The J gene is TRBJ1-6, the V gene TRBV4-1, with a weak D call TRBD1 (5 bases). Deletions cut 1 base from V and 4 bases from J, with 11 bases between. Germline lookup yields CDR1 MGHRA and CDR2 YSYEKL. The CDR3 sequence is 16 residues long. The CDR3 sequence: CASSQVIAGYNSPLHF. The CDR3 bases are TGCGCCAGCAGCCAAGTCATCGCAGGGTATAATTCACCCCTCCACTTT.

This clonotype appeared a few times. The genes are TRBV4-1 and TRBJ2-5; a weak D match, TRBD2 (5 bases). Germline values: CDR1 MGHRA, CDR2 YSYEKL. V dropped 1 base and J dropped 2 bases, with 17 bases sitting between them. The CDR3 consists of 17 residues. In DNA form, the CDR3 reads TGCGCCAGCAGCCAAGGAGGAGGCAGGAAGTCTCAAGAGACCCAGTACTTC. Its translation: CASSQGGGRKSQETQYF.

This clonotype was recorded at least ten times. The CDR3 reads CASSEATWTTNEKLFF. The CDR3 nucleotides are TGTGCCAGCAGTGAAGCCACATGGACAACTAATGAAAAACTGTTTTTT. The V call is TRBV6-1, the J call TRBJ1-4, with D unclear. The CDR3 runs 16 residues. Trimming took off 0 bases at V and 0 bases at J, with 8 bases between the two ends. CDR1 and CDR2 (germline): MNHNS, SASEGT.

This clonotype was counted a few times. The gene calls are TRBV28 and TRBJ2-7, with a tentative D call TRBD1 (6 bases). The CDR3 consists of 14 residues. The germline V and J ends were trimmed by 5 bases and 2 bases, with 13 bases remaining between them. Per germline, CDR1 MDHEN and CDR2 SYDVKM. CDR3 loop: CASSPGQWTYEQYF. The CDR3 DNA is TGTGCCAGCAGTCCCGGACAGTGGACCTACGAGCAGTACTTC.

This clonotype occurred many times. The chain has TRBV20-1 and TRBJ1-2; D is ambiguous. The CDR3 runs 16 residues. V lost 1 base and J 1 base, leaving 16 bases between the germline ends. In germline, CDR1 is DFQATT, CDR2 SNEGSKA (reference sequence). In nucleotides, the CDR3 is TGCAGTGCTAGAGGGCGACGGGGAATGGTTAACTATGGCTACACCTTC. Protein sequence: CSARGRRGMVNYGYTF.

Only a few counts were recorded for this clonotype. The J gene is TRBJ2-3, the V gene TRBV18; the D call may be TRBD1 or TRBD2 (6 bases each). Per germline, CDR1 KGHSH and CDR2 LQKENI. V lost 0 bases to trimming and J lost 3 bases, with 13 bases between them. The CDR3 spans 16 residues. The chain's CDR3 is CASSPPAQGGTDTQYF. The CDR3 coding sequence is TGTGCCAGCTCACCACCGGCACAGGGAGGTACAGATACGCAGTATTTT.

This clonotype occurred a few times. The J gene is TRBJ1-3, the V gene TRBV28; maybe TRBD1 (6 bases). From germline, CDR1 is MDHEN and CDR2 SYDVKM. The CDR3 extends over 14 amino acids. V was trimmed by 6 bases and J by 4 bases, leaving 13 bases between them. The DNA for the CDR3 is TGTGCCAGCAGCCCGTGGGGGGCAGGAAACACCATATATTTT. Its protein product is CASSPWGAGNTIYF.

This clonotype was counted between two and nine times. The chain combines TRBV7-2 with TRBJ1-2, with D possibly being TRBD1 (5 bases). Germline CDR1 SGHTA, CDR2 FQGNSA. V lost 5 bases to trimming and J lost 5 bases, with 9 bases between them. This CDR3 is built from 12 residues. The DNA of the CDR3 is TGTGCCAGCAGCGGGACTCAATATGGCTACACCTTC. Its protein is CASSGTQYGYTF. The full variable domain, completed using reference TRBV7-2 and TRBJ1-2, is GAGVSQSPSNKVTEKGKDVELRCDPISGHTALYWYRQSLGQGLEFLIYFQGNSAPDKSGLPSDRFSAERTGGSVSTLTIQRTQQEDSAVYLCASSGTQYGYTFGSGTRLTVV.

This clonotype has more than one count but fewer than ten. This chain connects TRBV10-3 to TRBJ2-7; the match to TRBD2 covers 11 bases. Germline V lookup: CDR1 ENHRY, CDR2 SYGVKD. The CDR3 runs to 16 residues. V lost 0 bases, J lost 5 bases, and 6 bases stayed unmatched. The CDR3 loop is CAISESTSGTNHEQYF. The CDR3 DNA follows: TGTGCCATCAGTGAGTCGACTAGCGGGACGAACCACGAGCAGTACTTC.